This is a list of T cell receptor beta chains from one sample in a study of T cell responses to AZD1222 COVID-19 vaccine. Clones were sequenced by immunoSEQ multiplex PCR, and TCRdb holds only the in-frame ones, with some missing. The table includes roughly 110,000 clones, more than 65% detected once. Sequences were derived from peripheral blood, sampled on day 0 of AZD1222 vaccination. These receptors all stem from an adult in good health. The CDR3 runs from the conserved cysteine through the conserved F or W. A D gene is named only where the DNA matches it firmly.

cdr3_aa j_call d_call v_call
CASILGQPNTEAFF TRBJ1-1 TRBD1 TRBV19
CASSHRSMGQKRGRLNSPLHF TRBJ1-6 TRBD1 TRBV4-1
CASSIARTTDTQYF TRBJ2-3 NA TRBV19
CASGRRGTSNQPQHF TRBJ1-5 NA TRBV6-5
CASSLGLAAGELFF TRBJ2-2 TRBD2 TRBV7-2
CASSPRARGHDFSGELFF TRBJ2-2 TRBD1 TRBV18
CASSPSSGPGANVLTF TRBJ2-6 NA TRBV18
CASRRAEHTGELFF TRBJ2-2 NA TRBV6-5
CASSLWGAAGYTF TRBJ1-2 NA TRBV7-9
CASSFWGEETQYF TRBJ2-5 NA TRBV7-2
CASSRDPGLATGELFF TRBJ2-2 TRBD2 TRBV7-2
CASTRQGTTNYGYTF TRBJ1-2 TRBD1 TRBV6-4
CASSSQAEAYEQYF TRBJ2-7 NA TRBV13
CASSASGSRTEAFF TRBJ1-1 NA TRBV11-3
CASSLDIGTTDTQYF TRBJ2-3 NA TRBV5-1
CASSPRWREYNEQFF TRBJ2-1 NA TRBV28
CASSVGLGSTEAFF TRBJ1-1 NA TRBV5-6
CASSDSGTGVQPQHF TRBJ1-5 TRBD1 TRBV6-1
CASRLTGETQYF TRBJ2-5 NA TRBV5-6
CASSSNPNTEAFF TRBJ1-1 NA TRBV11-1
CASSPNYEQYF TRBJ2-7 NA TRBV5-1
CAISESYRGSYEQYF TRBJ2-7 TRBD1 TRBV10-3
CASSRQGMAAFF TRBJ1-1 TRBD1 TRBV28
CASRGDRIEPLHF TRBJ1-6 TRBD1 TRBV6-5
CASSYNPGYNEQFF TRBJ2-1 NA TRBV6-5
CASSPWTGGRRNTEAFF TRBJ1-1 TRBD1 TRBV27
CASSTRQGGTDTQYF TRBJ2-3 TRBD1 TRBV28
CASSHVLAGGEQYF TRBJ2-7 NA TRBV3-1/TRBV3-2
CASSPAASREQYF TRBJ2-7 NA TRBV18
CASSPSAAVYNEQFF TRBJ2-1 NA TRBV18
CASSQDTLASQYF TRBJ2-3 NA TRBV3-1/TRBV3-2
CASSQGAVGTGELFF TRBJ2-2 NA TRBV4-2
CAISEYAGVVGGYTF TRBJ1-2 NA TRBV10-3
CASSNPTAHYEQYF TRBJ2-7 NA TRBV21-1
CSAGVKNTGELFF TRBJ2-2 NA TRBV29-1
CASSQDSQKASGSYTQYF TRBJ2-3 TRBD2 TRBV4-3
CASSMGVRYGYTF TRBJ1-2 NA TRBV12-3/TRBV12-4
CASSVQGARTGELFF TRBJ2-2 TRBD1 TRBV9
CASSTDWSTDTQYF TRBJ2-3 NA TRBV7-2
CASSSYGYTF TRBJ1-2 NA TRBV6-6
CASSERRARGYTF TRBJ1-2 NA TRBV6-1
CASSLYAGNRRNRGTF TRBJ1-2 NA TRBV7-8
CASSLDRGQPQHF TRBJ1-5 TRBD1 TRBV11-1
CASSLALVGGEQFF TRBJ2-1 NA TRBV7-8
CASSLVFRLGGRGPLHF TRBJ1-6 NA TRBV11-3
CASSLAQIQETQYF TRBJ2-5 NA TRBV5-4
CASRRRDNAYEQYF TRBJ2-7 NA TRBV28
CASQRDYEQYF TRBJ2-7 TRBD2 TRBV10-3
CASSQYSGRSGYTF TRBJ1-2 NA TRBV23-1
CASSPTGVGNTIYF TRBJ1-3 NA TRBV18
CASSSGTSPGELFF TRBJ2-2 TRBD2 TRBV6-5
CASSLDADRGYNEQFF TRBJ2-1 TRBD1 TRBV7-2
CASSPDVWLGGNEQFF TRBJ2-1 TRBD2 TRBV5-1
CASSFGQGSTDTQYF TRBJ2-3 TRBD1 TRBV9
CSVGGRGGLNEKLFF TRBJ1-4 NA TRBV29-1